This entry is about one T cell receptor (beta chain). The antigen is not known. The data are from a study of cytomegalovirus exposure and HLA in healthy donors. Whole-study results and caveats: In an earlier analysis, about 87% or about 30%: the productive usage of most TCR beta V segments.

The CDR3 contains 15 residues. Germline CDR1 reads SGHTA; CDR2 reads FQGNSA. The V gene lost 0 bases and the J gene lost 6 bases, with 14 bases spanning the gap. The PCR had 60 Vbeta and 13 Jbeta primers. Assay: immunoSEQ multiplex PCR; the TCRdb copy retains only in-frame clones and omits some. The ten top clones account for approximately 1.8%, within a sample of some 44,000 clones. The sequence was collected from a woman under 40 in good health and CMV-seronegative. The specimen sequenced was PBMCs. The chain combines TRBV7-2 with TRBJ1-1; no firm D call. The CDR3 region is CASSLARRQVAEAFF. CDR3 DNA sequence: TGTGCCAGCAGCTTAGCCCGAAGGCAGGTCGCTGAAGCTTTCTTT.